This TCR beta chain was recovered during a study of control samples from healthy donors and cancer patients. CDR3 length: 14 amino acids. Per germline, CDR1 SEHNR and CDR2 FQNEAQ (reference sequence). V was clipped by 4 bases and J by 2 bases, with 11 bases between them. Repertoires were generated with immunoSEQ multiplex PCR, while TCRdb's copy carries only in-frame clones and drops some. The data show 90,000 to 130,000 clones, with around 89% seen just once and roughly 3.5% held by the top ten. The rearrangement links TRBV7-9 to TRBJ1-2; D not certain. The sequenced sample was PBMCs. The receptor's source is a woman aged 60-70 years with lung cancer. The CDR3: CASSSRSQNYGYTF. The CDR3 DNA follows: TGTGCCAGCAGCTCAAGGTCTCAGAACTATGGCTACACCTTC. The variable domain in full, completed from reference TRBV7-9 and TRBJ1-2, reads DTGVSQNPRHKITKRGQNVTFRCDPISEHNRLYWYRQTLGQGPEFLTYFQNEAQLEKSRLLSDRFSAERPKGSFSTLEIQRTEQGDSAMYLCASSSRSQNYGYTFGSGTRLTVV.